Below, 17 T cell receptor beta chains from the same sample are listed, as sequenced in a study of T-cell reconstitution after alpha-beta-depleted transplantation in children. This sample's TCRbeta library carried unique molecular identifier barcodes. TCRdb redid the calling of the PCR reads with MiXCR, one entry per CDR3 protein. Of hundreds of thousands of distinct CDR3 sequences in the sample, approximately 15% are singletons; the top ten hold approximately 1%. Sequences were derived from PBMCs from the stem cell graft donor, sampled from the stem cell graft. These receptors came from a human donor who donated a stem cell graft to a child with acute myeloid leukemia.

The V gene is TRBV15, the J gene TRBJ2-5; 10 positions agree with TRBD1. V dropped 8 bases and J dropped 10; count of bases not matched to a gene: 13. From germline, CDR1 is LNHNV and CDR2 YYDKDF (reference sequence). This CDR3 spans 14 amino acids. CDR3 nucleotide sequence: TGTGCCACCGGGACAGGGGACCACCGGGGGGGCCAGTACTTC. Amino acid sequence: CATGTGDHRGGQYF.

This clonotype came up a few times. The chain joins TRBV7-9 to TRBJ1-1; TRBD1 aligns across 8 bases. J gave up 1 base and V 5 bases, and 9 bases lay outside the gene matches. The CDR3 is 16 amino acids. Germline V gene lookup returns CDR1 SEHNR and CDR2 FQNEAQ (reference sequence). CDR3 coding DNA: TGTGCCAGCAGCACACCTCCCGGGACAGGGAACACTGAAGCTTTCTTT. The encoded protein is CASSTPPGTGNTEAFF.

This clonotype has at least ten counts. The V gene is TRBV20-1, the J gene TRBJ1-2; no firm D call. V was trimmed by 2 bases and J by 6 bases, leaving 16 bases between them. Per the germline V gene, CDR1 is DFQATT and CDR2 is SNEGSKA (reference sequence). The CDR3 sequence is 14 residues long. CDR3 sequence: CSARLGSEGNGYTF. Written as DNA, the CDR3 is TGCAGTGCTAGACTGGGTTCGGAAGGGAATGGCTACACCTTC.

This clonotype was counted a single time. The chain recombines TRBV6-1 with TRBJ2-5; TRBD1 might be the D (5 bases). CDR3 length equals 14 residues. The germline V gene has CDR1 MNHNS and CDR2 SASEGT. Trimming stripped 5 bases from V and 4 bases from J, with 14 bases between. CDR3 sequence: CASSKTALGETQYF. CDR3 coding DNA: TGTGCCAGCAGTAAGACAGCGTTGGGAGAGACCCAGTACTTC.

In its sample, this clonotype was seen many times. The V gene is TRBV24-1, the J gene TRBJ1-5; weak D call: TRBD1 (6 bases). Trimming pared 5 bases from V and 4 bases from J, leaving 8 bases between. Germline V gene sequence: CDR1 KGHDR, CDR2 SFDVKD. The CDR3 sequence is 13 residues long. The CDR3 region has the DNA TGTGCCACCAGTGGGACAGAGAATCAGCCCCAGCATTTT. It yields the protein CATSGTENQPQHF.

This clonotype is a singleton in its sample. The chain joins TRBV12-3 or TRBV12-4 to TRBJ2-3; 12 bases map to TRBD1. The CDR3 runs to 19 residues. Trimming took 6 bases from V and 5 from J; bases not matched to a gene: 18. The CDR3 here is CASSQTWGQGAISQDTQYF. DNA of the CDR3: TGTGCCAGCAGCCAAACCTGGGGACAGGGGGCGATAAGCCAAGATACGCAGTATTTT.

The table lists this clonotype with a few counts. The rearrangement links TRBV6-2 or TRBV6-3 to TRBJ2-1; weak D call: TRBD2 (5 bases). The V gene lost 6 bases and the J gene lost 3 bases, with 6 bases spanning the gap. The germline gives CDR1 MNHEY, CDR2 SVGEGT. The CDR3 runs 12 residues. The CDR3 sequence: CASSGLYNEQFF. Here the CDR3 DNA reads TGTGCCAGCAGCGGACTCTACAATGAGCAGTTCTTC.

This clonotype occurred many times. The CDR3 DNA reads TGTGCCAGCAGCTATTACCTTCAGCCCCAGCATTTT. It codes for CASSYYLQPQHF. This chain links TRBV7-2 with TRBJ1-5; D not resolved. The CDR3 loop spans 12 amino acids. Trimming cost V 4 bases and J 6 bases, with 7 bases left between them. Germline values: CDR1 SGHTA, CDR2 FQGNSA.

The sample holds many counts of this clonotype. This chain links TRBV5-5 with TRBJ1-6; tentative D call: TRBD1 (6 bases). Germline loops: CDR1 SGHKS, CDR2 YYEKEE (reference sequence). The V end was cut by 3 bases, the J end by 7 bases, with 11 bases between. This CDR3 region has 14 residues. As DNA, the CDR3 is TGTGCCAGCAGCTCCCGGACAGACAATTCACCCCTCCACTTT. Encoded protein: CASSSRTDNSPLHF.

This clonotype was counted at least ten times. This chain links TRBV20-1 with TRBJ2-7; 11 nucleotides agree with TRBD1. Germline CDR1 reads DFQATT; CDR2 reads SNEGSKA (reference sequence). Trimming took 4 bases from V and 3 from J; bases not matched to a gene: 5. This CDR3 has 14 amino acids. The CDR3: CSAKPGTGGYEQYF. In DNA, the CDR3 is TGCAGTGCTAAACCGGGGACAGGGGGCTACGAGCAGTACTTC.

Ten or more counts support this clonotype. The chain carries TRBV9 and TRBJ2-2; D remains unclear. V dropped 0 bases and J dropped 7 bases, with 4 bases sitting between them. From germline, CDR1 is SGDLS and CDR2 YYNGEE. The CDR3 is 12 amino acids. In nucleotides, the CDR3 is TGTGCCAGCAGCGTAGATAACGGGGAGCTGTTTTTT. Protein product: CASSVDNGELFF.

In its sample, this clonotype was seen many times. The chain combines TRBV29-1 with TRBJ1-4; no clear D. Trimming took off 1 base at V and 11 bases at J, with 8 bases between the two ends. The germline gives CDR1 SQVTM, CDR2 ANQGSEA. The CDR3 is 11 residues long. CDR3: CSVEGGRKLFF. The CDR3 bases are TGCAGCGTTGAAGGGGGTCGGAAACTGTTTTTT.

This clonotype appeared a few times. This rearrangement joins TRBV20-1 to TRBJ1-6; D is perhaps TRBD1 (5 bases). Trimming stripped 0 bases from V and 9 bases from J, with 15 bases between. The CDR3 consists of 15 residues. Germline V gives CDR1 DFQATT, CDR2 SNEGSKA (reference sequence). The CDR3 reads CSARDFPGGASPLHF. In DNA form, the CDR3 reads TGCAGTGCTAGAGATTTTCCCGGGGGAGCTTCACCCCTCCACTTT.

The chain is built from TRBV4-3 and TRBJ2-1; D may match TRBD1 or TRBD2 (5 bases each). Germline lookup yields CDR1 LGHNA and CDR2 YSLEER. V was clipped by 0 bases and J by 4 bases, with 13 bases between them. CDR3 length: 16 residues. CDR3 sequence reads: CASSQDRGRAYNEQFF. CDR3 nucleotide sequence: TGCGCCAGCAGCCAAGATCGGGGCAGGGCTTACAATGAGCAGTTCTTC.

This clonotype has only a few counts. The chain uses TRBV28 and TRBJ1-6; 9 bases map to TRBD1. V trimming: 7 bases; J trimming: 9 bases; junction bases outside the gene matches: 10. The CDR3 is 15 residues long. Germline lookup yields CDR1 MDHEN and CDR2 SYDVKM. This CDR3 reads CASTHRDREGSPLHF. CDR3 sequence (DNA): TGTGCCAGCACCCACCGGGACAGGGAGGGTTCACCCCTCCACTTT.

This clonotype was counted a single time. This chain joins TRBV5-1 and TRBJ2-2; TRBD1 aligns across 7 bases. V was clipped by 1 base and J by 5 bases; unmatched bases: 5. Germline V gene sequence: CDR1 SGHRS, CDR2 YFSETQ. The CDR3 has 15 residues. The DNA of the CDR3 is TGCGCCAGCAGCTTGCGACAGGGAAAGACCGGGGAGCTGTTTTTT. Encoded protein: CASSLRQGKTGELFF.

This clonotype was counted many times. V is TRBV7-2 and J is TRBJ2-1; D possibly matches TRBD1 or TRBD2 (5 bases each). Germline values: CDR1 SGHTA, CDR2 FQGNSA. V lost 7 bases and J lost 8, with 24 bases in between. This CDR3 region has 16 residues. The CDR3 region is CASNLFGATMGDEQFF. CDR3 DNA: TGTGCCAGCAACCTTTTCGGGGCGACAATGGGGGATGAGCAGTTCTTC.